Below, 8 T cell receptor beta chains from the same sample are listed, as sequenced in a study of blood T cells in healthy people across ages (dated by TCRdb to between 2015 and 2016). Library preparation employed 5' RACE. Sequencing took place on an Illumina HiSeq 2500. A second roughly 6 to 11 cycle PCR used a sample-barcoded 5' primer and a J-beta primer mix. The raw public reads went through TCRdb reprocessing: fastp at Q25, MiXCR clone calling, in-frame beta chains kept. Entries that share a CDR3 protein sequence are merged under the most common genes and DNA. The sample table shows some 920,000 distinct CDR3 sequences, and 51% are seen once. The top ten constitute about 22% of the sample. The material sequenced was blood. Receptors originate from a woman in her sixties in good health.

This clonotype was seen repeatedly, ten times or more. The chain joins TRBV20-1 to TRBJ1-1, with 7 bases aligning to TRBD1. CDR1 is DFQATT, CDR2 SNEGSKA, per germline (reference sequence). CDR3 length equals 15 residues. Trimming removed 0 bases from V and 2 bases from J; junction bases left unmatched: 6. The CDR3 loop is CSARDLRGQNTEAFF. DNA of the CDR3: TGCAGTGCTAGAGATCTGAGGGGGCAAAACACTGAAGCTTTCTTT.

This clonotype was counted a few times. The rearrangement uses TRBV28 and TRBJ2-5; 7 bases are a match to TRBD1. The DNA end is a closer match to TRBJ2-7, so the J assignment may be wrong. Germline-derived CDR1 and CDR2 are MDHEN and SYDVKM. This CDR3 is 15 amino acids long. The CDR3 here is CASSRMDRPGTEQYF. CDR3 bases: TGTGCCAGCAGCCGGATGGACAGGCCAGGTACCGAGCAGTACTTC.

The J gene is TRBJ2-4, the V gene TRBV7-2; D ambiguous. CDR3 length: 15 amino acids. Germline-derived CDR1 and CDR2 are SGHTA and FQGNSA. V was clipped by 5 bases and J by 0 bases, with 11 bases between them. DNA of the CDR3: TGTGCCAGCAGCCCAGAGATCCTAGCCAAAAACATTCAGTACTTC. Translated, it gives CASSPEILAKNIQYF.

A few counts support this clonotype. The chain recombines TRBV28 with TRBJ1-2; D is uncertain. Trimming took 5 bases from V and 4 from J, leaving 14 bases between them. The CDR3 spans 14 residues. Germline V gene lookup returns CDR1 MDHEN and CDR2 SYDVKM. The CDR3 loop is CASSEEGWTYGYTF. CDR3 nucleotides: TGTGCCAGCAGTGAGGAAGGGTGGACCTATGGCTACACCTTC.

The chain carries TRBV2 and TRBJ2-5; TRBD2 matches at 9 bases. The J call is doubtful: the DNA matches TRBJ2-7 better. CDR1 is SNHLY, CDR2 FYNNEI, per germline. This CDR3 has 15 amino acids. The CDR3 here is CASSRSSGSMGEQYF. CDR3 DNA: TGTGCCAGCTCAAGGAGTAGCGGGAGTATGGGCGAGCAGTACTTC.

The chain recombines TRBV7-2 with TRBJ1-1; D might be TRBD1 (6 bases). Germline CDR1 and CDR2: SGHTA and FQGNSA. The CDR3 runs 13 residues. V dropped 5 bases and J dropped 1 base, with 8 bases sitting between them. The CDR3 protein is CASSKQGNTEAFF. The DNA of the CDR3 is TGTGCCAGCAGCAAACAGGGGAACACTGAAGCTTTCTTT.

V is TRBV10-3 and J is TRBJ2-3; tentative D call: TRBD1 (6 bases). The V and J ends lost 11 bases and 4 bases respectively, with 16 bases between them. Per the germline V gene, CDR1 is ENHRY and CDR2 is SYGVKD. The CDR3 is 13 residues long. CDR3 sequence reads: CAVNQGQSDTQYF. The CDR3 nucleotides read TGTGCCGTTAATCAGGGGCAGTCAGATACGCAGTATTTT.

The gene calls are TRBV20-1 and TRBJ2-3; 13 bases are a match to TRBD2. The germline V gene encodes CDR1 DFQATT and CDR2 SNEGSKA (reference sequence). The CDR3 consists of 13 residues. CDR3 amino acids: CTTTTGTSGVQYF. CDR3 DNA: TGCACCACCACAACCGGGACTAGCGGGGTGCAGTATTTT.